Listed below are T cell receptor beta chains from one sample, sequenced in a study of blood T cell repertoires in COVID-19. TCRdb keeps only in-frame clones here, not all; method: immunoSEQ multiplex PCR. The sample lists roughly 430,000 clones, roughly 90% occurring once. The sequencing input was PBMCs or T cells enriched from blood (not recorded which). These TCRs come from a middle-aged woman with acute COVID-19. The CDR3 runs from the conserved cysteine through the conserved F or W. D genes are given only for firm matches. Not all rows give a size; the values are once, few, many and, for expanded clones, a class.

j_gene,d_gene,v_gene,abundance,CDR3nt,CDR3aa
TRBJ1-4,TRBD1,TRBV19,-,TGTGCCAGCCGGGACAGGGGGCGAGGTAATGAAAAACTGTTTTTT,CASRDRGRGNEKLFF
TRBJ1-1,-,TRBV3-1/TRBV3-2,-,TGTGCCAGCAGCCTTAGGTCCGGGAGCGCTGAAGCTTTCTTT,CASSLRSGSAEAFF
TRBJ2-3,TRBD1,TRBV4-1,-,TGCGCCAGCTCCGGGACAGGGGGCTTGGATACGCAGTATTTT,CASSGTGGLDTQYF
TRBJ2-2,-,TRBV30,-,TGTGCCGGTGACAGATCGAACACCGGGGAGCTGTTTTTT,CAGDRSNTGELFF
TRBJ2-7,-,TRBV5-1,-,TGCGCCAGCAGCTTAGACAGTCCCTACGAGCAGTACTTC,CASSLDSPYEQYF
TRBJ1-1,-,TRBV5-1,-,TGCGCCAGCAGCTTGGACGGAGCTATGAACACTGAAGCTTTCTTT,CASSLDGAMNTEAFF
TRBJ1-5,-,TRBV6-6,-,TGTGCCAGCCGAGTGAGAGGCAATAGCAATCAGCCCCAGCATTTT,CASRVRGNSNQPQHF
TRBJ2-5,TRBD2,TRBV30,once,TGTGCCTGGAGTGTTCCGGGACTAGCTCGAGAGACCCAGTACTTC,CAWSVPGLARETQYF
TRBJ1-1,-,TRBV15,few,TGTGCCACCAGCAGAGATGATTGGACAGAAGCTTTCTTT,CATSRDDWTEAFF
TRBJ2-5,TRBD1,TRBV19,-,TGTGCCAGTAGTAGGGACAGAAACCAAGAGACCCAGTACTTC,CASSRDRNQETQYF
TRBJ1-2,-,TRBV6-2/TRBV6-3,few,TGTGCCAGCAGTAGAGGGACTGCTTATGGCTACACCTTC,CASSRGTAYGYTF
TRBJ2-5,-,TRBV20-1,-,TGCAGTGCCAGGGGGGAAGAGACCCAGTACTTC,CSARGEETQYF
TRBJ1-6,TRBD1,TRBV29-1,-,TGCAGCGTTGGAGGACAGGGTAGTTCACCCCTCCACTTT,CSVGGQGSSPLHF
TRBJ2-2,-,TRBV7-9,few,TGTGCCAGCAGTGTGGACTCGAACACCGGGGAGCTGTTTTTT,CASSVDSNTGELFF
TRBJ1-5,-,TRBV3-1/TRBV3-2,-,TGTGCCAGCAGCCAGACGCGGGGGCCGGGTCAGCCCCAGCATTTT,CASSQTRGPGQPQHF
TRBJ1-2,-,TRBV5-6,-,TGTGCCAGCAGCTTGGGAAGAAACTTCTATGGCTACACCTTC,CASSLGRNFYGYTF
TRBJ1-1,-,TRBV5-1,-,TGCGCCAGCAGCTGGGGCAGCACTGAAGCTTTCTTT,CASSWGSTEAFF
TRBJ1-5,-,TRBV6-5,-,TGTGCCAGTATTCCAGGGTCGGGCAATCAGCCCCAGCATTTT,CASIPGSGNQPQHF
TRBJ2-2,-,TRBV19,once,TGTGCCAGTAGTCCCAGCCGACAGGTCCTGAACACCGGGGAGCTGTTTTTT,CASSPSRQVLNTGELFF
TRBJ2-1,-,TRBV27,-,TGTGCCAGCAGTCGGGACTCTAGGAATGAGCAGTTCTTC,CASSRDSRNEQFF
TRBJ2-5,TRBD1,TRBV5-1,-,TGCGCCAGCAGCCGAACGGACAGGCAAGAGACCCAGTACTTC,CASSRTDRQETQYF
TRBJ2-7,TRBD1,TRBV15,-,TGTGCCACCAGCATGAGGGGACAGGGACGTAGCTACCAGCAGTACTTC,CATSMRGQGRSYQQYF
TRBJ2-5,TRBD1,TRBV9,-,TGTGCCAGCAGCGCCGAGAAGGTAGCGGACAGGGGGCGAGAGACCCAGTACTTC,CASSAEKVADRGRETQYF
TRBJ2-7,-,TRBV5-1,-,TGCGCCAGCAGCTTGGAGCAGGGGAGATACGAGCAGTACTTC,CASSLEQGRYEQYF
TRBJ2-1,-,TRBV5-1,-,TGCGCCAGCAGCTTCGGGACTCCTATGAAGCCCGAGCAGTTCTTC,CASSFGTPMKPEQFF
TRBJ1-1,TRBD1,TRBV2,-,TGTGCCAGCAGTCCGAACAGGGGGCGCAGGGCTGAAGCTTTCTTT,CASSPNRGRRAEAFF
TRBJ1-2,-,TRBV5-1,-,TGCGCCAGCAGCCCCGACAGAATGGGGGCTGGCTACACCTTC,CASSPDRMGAGYTF
TRBJ1-1,-,TRBV10-3,-,TGTGCCATCAGGAAACAGGATATTGGTGAAGCTTTCTTT,CAIRKQDIGEAFF
TRBJ2-2,-,TRBV30,-,TGTGCCTGGAGTGTACTGGTAACCGGGGAGCTGTTTTTT,CAWSVLVTGELFF